This TCR beta chain was observed in a study of T cell responses to AZD1222 COVID-19 vaccine. Profiling relied on immunoSEQ multiplex PCR, and the TCRdb table lists in-frame clones only, not all of them. Here the sample spans 150,000 or so clones, around 90% being singletons. The CDR3 has 13 residues. From germline, CDR1 is MNHEY and CDR2 SVGAGI. V lost 6 bases to trimming and J lost 2 bases, with 10 bases between them. Study results and limitations: Seropositive AZD1222 recipients at baseline numbered only 5 or 6. Regions 160-218 and 743-854 dominated among vaccine-associated CD4 TCRs spanning spike. Variant regions that are unmutated are reportedly the target of nearly half of spike-specific TCRs.

Comments on this clone: What it binds is not known. The identical CDR3 is also encoded by other nucleotide sequences in the sample.

The sequence was collected from an adult who received the AZD1222 COVID-19 vaccine. Sequenced here: peripheral blood, sampled 28 days after the second AZD1222 dose. This chain links TRBV6-5 with TRBJ1-2; D possibly corresponds to TRBD1 (5 bases). The DNA of the CDR3 is TGTGCCAGCAGCCCGGGGGGAAACTATGGCTACACCTTC. This encodes CASSPGGNYGYTF.